These 16 T cell receptor beta chains came from one sample sequenced in a study of blood T cell repertoires in COVID-19. This table comes from immunoSEQ multiplex PCR, and its TCRdb copy is limited to in-frame clones, with some not included. The sample yields 250,000 or so clones, approximately 85% seen once. The sequenced sample consisted of PBMCs or T cells enriched from blood (not recorded which). These receptors were collected from a woman between 50 and 59 years old who had been exposed to COVID-19.

The CDR3 coding sequence is TGCGCCAGCAGCCAGGATGTGGGCAGGCCCAAAAATGTT. The encoded protein is CASSQDVGRPKNV. The V and J genes are TRBV5-1 and TRBJ2-7; D remains ambiguous. The CDR3 loop spans 13 amino acids. CDR1 and CDR2 from the germline V gene are SGHRS and YFSETQ.

There are a few counts of this clone. The V gene is TRBV7-8, the J gene TRBJ2-3; 14 positions match TRBD2. The J segment lost 6 bases and the V segment lost 5 bases, leaving 7 bases of the junction unmatched. In germline, CDR1 is SGHVS, CDR2 FQNEAQ. The CDR3 has 16 residues. The CDR3 reads CASSPRLAGGRDTQYF. CDR3 bases: TGTGCCAGCAGCCCGCGACTAGCGGGGGGGCGGGATACGCAGTATTTT.

V gene TRBV12-5 combines with J gene TRBJ1-1; D is unresolved. The germline gives CDR1 LGHNT, CDR2 FRNRAP. V was pared by 3 bases and J by 6 bases, with 8 bases between. The CDR3 has 12 amino acids. The CDR3 protein is CASGFGGPEAFF. CDR3 sequence (DNA): TGTGCTAGTGGTTTCGGAGGTCCTGAAGCTTTCTTT.

The rearrangement links TRBV20-1 to TRBJ1-5; possible D gene TRBD1, 6 bases. The V end lost 3 bases, the J end lost 2 bases, and 14 bases lay between the germline ends. CDR3 length equals 15 residues. CDR1 is DFQATT and CDR2 is SNEGSKA in the germline V gene (reference sequence). The CDR3 is CSASPPRGGNQPQHF. In DNA, the CDR3 is TGCAGTGCTAGTCCGCCCAGGGGAGGCAATCAGCCCCAGCATTTT.

V usage is TRBV7-8 and J usage is TRBJ1-3; D is possibly TRBD1 (5 bases). Between the trimmed V and J ends, which lost 5 bases and 8 bases, there was a span of 13 bases. CDR3 length: 13 amino acids. Germline CDR1 reads SGHVS; CDR2 reads FQNEAQ. CDR3: CASSKRQLDTIYF. The CDR3 bases are TGTGCCAGCAGCAAGCGACAGTTGGACACCATATATTTT.

The chain has TRBV11-2 and TRBJ2-5; D remains ambiguous. Trimming stripped 1 base from V and 5 bases from J, with 5 bases between. The CDR3 covers 12 residues. Per germline, CDR1 SGHAT and CDR2 FQNNGV. CDR3 sequence: CASSLAAETQYF. The CDR3 DNA is TGTGCCAGCAGCTTAGCCGCGGAGACCCAGTACTTC. Based on the CDR3 plus reference TRBV11-2 and TRBJ2-5, the full variable domain is EAGVAQSPRYKIIEKRQSVAFWCNPISGHATLYWYQQILGQGPKLLIQFQNNGVVDDSQLPKDRFSAERLKGVDSTLKIQPAKLEDSAVYLCASSLAAETQYFGPGTRLLVL.

The chain links TRBV4-3 to TRBJ1-2, with a weak D call TRBD1 (5 bases). Germline lookup yields CDR1 LGHNA and CDR2 YSLEER. V was pared by 1 base and J by 7 bases, with 19 bases between. The CDR3 length is 16 residues. The CDR3 here is CASSQARGRREGGYTF. In DNA form, the CDR3 reads TGCGCCAGCAGCCAAGCAAGGGGCAGGAGGGAGGGTGGCTACACCTTC.

The rearrangement joins TRBV9 to TRBJ2-1; 8 nucleotides line up with TRBD1. The CDR3 loop spans 16 amino acids. CDR1 and CDR2 from the germline V gene are SGDLS and YYNGEE. V lost 0 bases, J lost 4 bases, and 6 bases stayed unmatched. The CDR3 bases are TGTGCCAGCAGCGTAGATGGACAGGGAGGATACAATGAGCAGTTCTTC. It codes for CASSVDGQGGYNEQFF.

The CDR3 DNA sequence: TGTGCCACTAGAGGCGGGGGCACTGAAGCTTTCTTT. Protein product: CATRGGGTEAFF. The chain links TRBV10-3 to TRBJ1-1; D perhaps matches TRBD1 (5 bases). The CDR3 has 12 residues. The V gene lost 10 bases and the J gene lost 4 bases, with 13 bases spanning the gap. CDR1 and CDR2 (germline): ENHRY, SYGVKD.

The J gene is TRBJ2-5, the V gene TRBV3-1 (or the pseudogene TRBV3-2); 11 nucleotides match TRBD2. V lost 5 bases and J lost 1; bases outside the gene matches: 12. This CDR3 is 18 amino acids long. Germline assignment: CDR1 LGHDT and CDR2 YNNKEL (reference sequence). The CDR3 loop reads CASSLERASGGSQETQYF. Here the CDR3 DNA reads TGTGCCAGCAGCTTAGAGAGGGCTAGCGGGGGGAGCCAAGAGACCCAGTACTTC.

V and J are TRBV27 and TRBJ2-2, with D maybe TRBD1 (5 bases). This CDR3 contains 15 residues. Trimming took off 5 bases at V and 3 bases at J, with 13 bases between the two ends. Germline V lookup: CDR1 MNHEY, CDR2 SMNVEV (reference sequence). This CDR3 is CASSTQEIYTGELFF. For the CDR3, the DNA is TGTGCCAGCAGTACACAGGAGATTTACACCGGGGAGCTGTTTTTT.

This clone has just one count. The genes are TRBV7-7 and TRBJ2-5; the D is unclear. Looked up from germline, CDR1 is SSHAT and CDR2 is FNYEAQ (reference sequence). This CDR3 region has 13 residues. V lost 1 base and J lost 1, with 4 bases in between. Here the CDR3 DNA reads TGTGCCAGCAGCTTAGTAGTCCAAGAGACCCAGTACTTC. Its protein product is CASSLVVQETQYF. Together with reference TRBV7-7 and TRBJ2-5, the CDR3 gives the full variable domain: GAGVSQSPRYKVTKRGQDVTLRCDPISSHATLYWYQQALGQGPEFLTYFNYEAQPDKSGLPSDRFSAERPEGSISTLTIQRTEQRDSAMYRCASSLVVQETQYFGPGTRLLVL.

The chain has TRBV19 and TRBJ2-3, with no clear D. CDR1 and CDR2 from the germline V gene are LNHDA and SQIVND (reference sequence). The CDR3 covers 13 residues. Trimming cost V 2 bases and J 2 bases, with 5 bases left between them. The chain's CDR3 is CASSIFFTDTQYF. CDR3 bases: TGTGCCAGTAGTATATTCTTCACAGATACGCAGTATTTT. The variable domain in full, with the rest retrieved from reference TRBV19 and TRBJ2-3, is DGGITQSPKYLFRKEGQNVTLSCEQNLNHDAMYWYRQDPGQGLRLIYYSQIVNDFQKGDIAEGYSVSREKKESFPLTVTSAQKNPTAFYLCASSIFFTDTQYFGPGTRLTVL.

V and J are TRBV28 and TRBJ1-5; 9 bases are a match to TRBD1. V dropped 3 bases and J dropped 5; count of bases not matched to a gene: 5. From germline, CDR1 is MDHEN and CDR2 SYDVKM. The CDR3 length is 15 residues. CDR3 nucleotide sequence: TGTGCCAGCAGTTTGGTGGGGACAGGGTATCAGCCCCAGCATTTT. Translated: CASSLVGTGYQPQHF.

The chain combines TRBV3-1 (or the pseudogene TRBV3-2) with TRBJ2-3; possibly TRBD2 for D (6 bases). Deletions cut 0 bases from V and 2 bases from J, with 18 bases between. Per the germline V gene, CDR1 is LGHDT and CDR2 is YNNKEL (reference sequence). The CDR3 sequence is 18 residues long. The CDR3 region is CASSQDRAGTGYTDTQYF. The CDR3 region has the DNA TGTGCCAGCAGCCAAGATAGGGCCGGGACTGGGTACACAGATACGCAGTATTTT.

The V gene is TRBV28, the J gene TRBJ2-1; D gene unclear. The V end was cut by 8 bases, the J end by 2 bases, with 13 bases between. The CDR3 spans 14 residues. The V gene's germline CDR1 is MDHEN and CDR2 SYDVKM. CDR3 nucleotides: TGTGCCAGCGCCTCGCCACCTACCTACAATGAGCAGTTCTTC. Encoded protein: CASASPPTYNEQFF.